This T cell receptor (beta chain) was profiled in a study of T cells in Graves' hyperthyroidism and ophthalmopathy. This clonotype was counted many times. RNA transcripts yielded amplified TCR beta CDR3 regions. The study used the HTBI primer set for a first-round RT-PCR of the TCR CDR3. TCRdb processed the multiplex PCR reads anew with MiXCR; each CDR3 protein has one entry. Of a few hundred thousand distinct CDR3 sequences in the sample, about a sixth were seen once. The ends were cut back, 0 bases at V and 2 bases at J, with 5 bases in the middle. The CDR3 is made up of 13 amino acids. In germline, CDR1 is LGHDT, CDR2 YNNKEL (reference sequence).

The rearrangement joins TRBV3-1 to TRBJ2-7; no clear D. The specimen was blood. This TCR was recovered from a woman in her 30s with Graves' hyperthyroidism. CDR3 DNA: TGTGCCAGCAGCCAAGAAGCGACCTACGAGCAGTACTTC. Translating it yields CASSQEATYEQYF.